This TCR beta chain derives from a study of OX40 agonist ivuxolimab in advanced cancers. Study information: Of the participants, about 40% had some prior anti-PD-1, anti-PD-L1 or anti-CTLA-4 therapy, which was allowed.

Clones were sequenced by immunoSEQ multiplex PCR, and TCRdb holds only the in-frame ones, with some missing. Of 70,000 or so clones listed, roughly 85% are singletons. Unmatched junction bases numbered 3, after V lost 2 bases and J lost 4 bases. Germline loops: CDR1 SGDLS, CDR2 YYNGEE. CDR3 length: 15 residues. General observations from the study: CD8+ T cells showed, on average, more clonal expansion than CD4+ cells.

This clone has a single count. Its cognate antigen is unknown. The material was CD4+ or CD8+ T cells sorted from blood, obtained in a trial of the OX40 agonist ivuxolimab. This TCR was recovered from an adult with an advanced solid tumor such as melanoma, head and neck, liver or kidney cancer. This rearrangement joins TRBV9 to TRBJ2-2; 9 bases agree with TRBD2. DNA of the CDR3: TGTGCCAGCAGCGTCCGAGCGGGAGGCACCGGGGAGCTGTTTTTT. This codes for CASSVRAGGTGELFF.